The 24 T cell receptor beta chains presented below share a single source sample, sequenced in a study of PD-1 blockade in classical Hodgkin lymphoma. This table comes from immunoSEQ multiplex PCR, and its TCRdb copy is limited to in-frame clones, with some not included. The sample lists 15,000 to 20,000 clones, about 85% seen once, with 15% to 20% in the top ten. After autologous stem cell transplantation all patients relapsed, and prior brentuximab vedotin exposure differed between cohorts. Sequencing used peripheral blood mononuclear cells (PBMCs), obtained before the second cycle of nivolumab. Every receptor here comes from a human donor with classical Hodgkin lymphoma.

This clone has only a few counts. The chain's CDR3 is CASSAQKGETQYF. CDR3 in DNA: TGTGCCAGCAGTGCCCAGAAAGGAGAGACCCAGTACTTC. The chain carries TRBV2 and TRBJ2-5; no clear D gene. The CDR3 is 13 amino acids. Germline V gene sequence: CDR1 SNHLY, CDR2 FYNNEI. The germline V and J ends were trimmed by 4 bases and 4 bases, with 10 bases remaining between them.

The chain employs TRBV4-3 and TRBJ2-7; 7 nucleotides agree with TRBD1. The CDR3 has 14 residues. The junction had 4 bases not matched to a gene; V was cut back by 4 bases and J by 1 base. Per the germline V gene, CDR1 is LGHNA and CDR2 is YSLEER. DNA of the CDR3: TGCGCCAGCAGCCGAGACAGGGTGTCCTACGAGCAGTACTTC. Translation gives CASSRDRVSYEQYF.

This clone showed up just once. The CDR3 is CASSPRDLTDTQYF. CDR3 DNA: TGTGCCAGCAGTCCCCGGGACCTCACAGATACGCAGTATTTT. The V call is TRBV6-6, the J call TRBJ2-3, with D perhaps matching TRBD1 or TRBD2 (5 bases each). The CDR3 has 14 residues. The V gene's germline CDR1 is MNHNY and CDR2 SVGAGI (reference sequence). Between the trimmed V and J ends, which lost 5 bases and 2 bases, there was a span of 11 bases.

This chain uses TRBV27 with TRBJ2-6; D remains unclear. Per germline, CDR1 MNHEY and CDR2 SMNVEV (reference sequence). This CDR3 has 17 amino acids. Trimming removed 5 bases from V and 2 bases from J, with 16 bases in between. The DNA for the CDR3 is TGTGCCAGCAGTCCCCTCATACACGCTGCTGGGGCCAACGTCCTGACTTTC. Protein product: CASSPLIHAAGANVLTF.

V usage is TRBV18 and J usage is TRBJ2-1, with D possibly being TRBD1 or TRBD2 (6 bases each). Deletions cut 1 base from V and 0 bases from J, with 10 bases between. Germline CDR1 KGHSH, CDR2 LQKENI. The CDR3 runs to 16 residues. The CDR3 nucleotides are TGTGCCAGCTCACCACAGGGGGGCTTCTCCTACAATGAGCAGTTCTTC. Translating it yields CASSPQGGFSYNEQFF.

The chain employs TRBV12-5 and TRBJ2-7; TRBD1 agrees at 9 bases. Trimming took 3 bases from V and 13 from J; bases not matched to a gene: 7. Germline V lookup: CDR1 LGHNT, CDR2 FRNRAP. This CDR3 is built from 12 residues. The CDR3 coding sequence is TGTGCTAGTGGTTTAAACCGGGACAGGGCATACTTC. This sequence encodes CASGLNRDRAYF.

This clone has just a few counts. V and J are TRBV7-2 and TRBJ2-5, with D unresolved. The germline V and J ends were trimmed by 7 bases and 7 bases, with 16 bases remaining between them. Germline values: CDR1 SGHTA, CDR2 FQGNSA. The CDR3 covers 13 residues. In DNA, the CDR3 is TGTGCCAGCACCATTAGTCGCGAATGGACCCAGTACTTC. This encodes CASTISREWTQYF.

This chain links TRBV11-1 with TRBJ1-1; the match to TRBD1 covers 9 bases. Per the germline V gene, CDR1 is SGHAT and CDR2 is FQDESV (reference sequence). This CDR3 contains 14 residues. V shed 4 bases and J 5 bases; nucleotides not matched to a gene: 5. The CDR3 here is CASSSDRGKTEAFF. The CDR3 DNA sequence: TGTGCCAGCAGCTCTGACAGGGGGAAAACTGAAGCTTTCTTT.

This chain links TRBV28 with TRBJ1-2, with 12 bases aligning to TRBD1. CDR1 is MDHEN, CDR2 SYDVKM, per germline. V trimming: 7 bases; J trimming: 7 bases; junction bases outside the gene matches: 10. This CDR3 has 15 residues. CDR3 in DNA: TGTGCCAGCACCCGAGGGGGACAGGGGGCCGGTGGCTACACCTTC. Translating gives CASTRGGQGAGGYTF.

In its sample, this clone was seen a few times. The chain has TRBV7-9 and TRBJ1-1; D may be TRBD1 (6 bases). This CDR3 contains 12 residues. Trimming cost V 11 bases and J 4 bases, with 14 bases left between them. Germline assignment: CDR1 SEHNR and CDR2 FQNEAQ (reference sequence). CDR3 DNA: TGTGCCGGTGGGGGGCAGGGCACTGAAGCTTTCTTT. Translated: CAGGGQGTEAFF.

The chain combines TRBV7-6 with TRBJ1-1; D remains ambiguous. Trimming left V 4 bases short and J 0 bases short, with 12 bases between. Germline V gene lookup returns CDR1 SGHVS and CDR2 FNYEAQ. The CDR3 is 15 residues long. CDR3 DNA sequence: TGTGCCAGCAGCTCCGACGGGAGTATGAACACTGAAGCTTTCTTT. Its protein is CASSSDGSMNTEAFF.

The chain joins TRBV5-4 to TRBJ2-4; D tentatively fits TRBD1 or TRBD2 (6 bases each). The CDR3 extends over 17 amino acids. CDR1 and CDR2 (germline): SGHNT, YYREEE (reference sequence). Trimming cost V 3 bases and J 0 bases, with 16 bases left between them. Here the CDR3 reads CASSSWGASIAKNIQYF. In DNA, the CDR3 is TGTGCCAGCAGCTCGTGGGGGGCGTCTATAGCCAAAAACATTCAGTACTTC.

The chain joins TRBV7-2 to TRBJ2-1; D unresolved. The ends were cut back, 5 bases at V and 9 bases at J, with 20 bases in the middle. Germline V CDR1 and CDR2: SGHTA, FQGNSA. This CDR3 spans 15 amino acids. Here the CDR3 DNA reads TGTGCCAGCAGCACTGGATATACGGAGATCGGTGAGCAGTTCTTC. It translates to CASSTGYTEIGEQFF.

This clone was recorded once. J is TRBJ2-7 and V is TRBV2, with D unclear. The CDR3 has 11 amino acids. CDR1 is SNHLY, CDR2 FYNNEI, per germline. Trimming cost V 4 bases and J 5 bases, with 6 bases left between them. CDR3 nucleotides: TGTGCCAGCAGTGGCAGCCACGAGCAGTACTTC. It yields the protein CASSGSHEQYF.

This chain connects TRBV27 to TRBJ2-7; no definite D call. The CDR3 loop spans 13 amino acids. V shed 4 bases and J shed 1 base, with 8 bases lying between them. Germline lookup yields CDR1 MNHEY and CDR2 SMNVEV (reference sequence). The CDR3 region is CASSWKASYEQYF. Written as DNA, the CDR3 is TGTGCCAGCAGTTGGAAAGCATCCTACGAGCAGTACTTC.

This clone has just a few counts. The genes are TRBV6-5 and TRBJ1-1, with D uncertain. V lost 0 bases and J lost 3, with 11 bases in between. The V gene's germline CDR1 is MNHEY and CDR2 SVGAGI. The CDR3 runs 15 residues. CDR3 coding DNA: TGTGCCAGCAGTTACTCAGAAAATCTAGACACTGAAGCTTTCTTT. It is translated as CASSYSENLDTEAFF.

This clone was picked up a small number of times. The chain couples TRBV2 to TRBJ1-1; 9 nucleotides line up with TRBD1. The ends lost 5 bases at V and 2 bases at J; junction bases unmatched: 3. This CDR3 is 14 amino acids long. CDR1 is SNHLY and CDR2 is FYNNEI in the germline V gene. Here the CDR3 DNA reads TGTGCCAGCAGTCTACAGGGGGCAAACACTGAAGCTTTCTTT. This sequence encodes CASSLQGANTEAFF.

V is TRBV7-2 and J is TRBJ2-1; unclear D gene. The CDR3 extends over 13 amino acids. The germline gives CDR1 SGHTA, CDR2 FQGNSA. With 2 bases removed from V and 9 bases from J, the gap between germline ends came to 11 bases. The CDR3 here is CASSLHRFTEQFF. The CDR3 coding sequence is TGTGCCAGCAGCTTACATCGGTTCACTGAGCAGTTCTTC.

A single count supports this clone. The DNA for the CDR3 is TGTGCCAGCTCCAAGCGCGGGGCAGACACTGAAGCTTTCTTT. Amino acids: CASSKRGADTEAFF. The chain is built from TRBV18 and TRBJ1-1; D possibly corresponds to TRBD1 (5 bases). V gave up 6 bases and J gave up 3 bases, with 14 bases separating them. CDR3 length equals 14 residues. Per germline, CDR1 KGHSH and CDR2 LQKENI.

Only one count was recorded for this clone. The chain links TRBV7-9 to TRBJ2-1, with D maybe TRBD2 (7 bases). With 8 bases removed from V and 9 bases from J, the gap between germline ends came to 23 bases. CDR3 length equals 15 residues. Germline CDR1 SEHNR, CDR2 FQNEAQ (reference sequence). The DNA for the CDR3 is TGTGCCAGCGAAATGGGTCAGGGGCGGGGGAGTGAGCAGTTCTTC. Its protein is CASEMGQGRGSEQFF.

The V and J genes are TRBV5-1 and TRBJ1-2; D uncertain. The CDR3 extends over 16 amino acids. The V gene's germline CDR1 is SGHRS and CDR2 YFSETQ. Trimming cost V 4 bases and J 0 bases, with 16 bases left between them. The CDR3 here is CASSDRGTGPNYGYTF. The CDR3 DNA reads TGCGCCAGCAGCGACCGGGGTACGGGTCCTAACTATGGCTACACCTTC.

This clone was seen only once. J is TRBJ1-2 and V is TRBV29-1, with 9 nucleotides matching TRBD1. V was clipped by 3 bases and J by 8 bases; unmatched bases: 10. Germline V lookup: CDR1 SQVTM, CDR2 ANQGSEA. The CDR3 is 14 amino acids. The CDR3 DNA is TGCAGCGTTGAGGGGGACAGGGATTCGATAGGCTACACCTTC. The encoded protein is CSVEGDRDSIGYTF.

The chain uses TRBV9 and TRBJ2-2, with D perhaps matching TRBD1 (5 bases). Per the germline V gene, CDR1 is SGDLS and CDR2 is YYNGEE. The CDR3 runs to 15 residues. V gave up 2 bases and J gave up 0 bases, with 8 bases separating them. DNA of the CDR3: TGTGCCAGCAGCGTCAGGGCAGCGAACACCGGGGAGCTGTTTTTT. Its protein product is CASSVRAANTGELFF.

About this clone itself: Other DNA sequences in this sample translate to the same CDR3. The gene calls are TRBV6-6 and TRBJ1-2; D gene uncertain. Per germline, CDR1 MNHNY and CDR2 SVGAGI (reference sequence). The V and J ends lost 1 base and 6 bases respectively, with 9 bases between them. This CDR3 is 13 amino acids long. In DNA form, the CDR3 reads TGTGCCAGCAGTTACTTCGGATTAAATGGCTACACCTTC. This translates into CASSYFGLNGYTF.